A single sample gave rise to the 21 T cell receptor beta chains below, sequenced in a study of blood T cell repertoires in COVID-19. Some clones are missing from TCRdb's copy, which holds only in-frame ones; the method was immunoSEQ multiplex PCR. The sample consists of about 150,000 clones, roughly 84% of them appearing once. The sequenced material came from peripheral blood. The receptors were sampled from a woman aged 60-75 years with COVID-19, enrolled during active disease.

The chain recombines TRBV5-5 with TRBJ2-3; TRBD2 might be the D (6 bases). The CDR3 has 16 residues. The germline CDR1 and CDR2 sequences are SGHKS and YYEKEE (reference sequence). With 0 bases removed from V and 2 bases from J, the gap between germline ends came to 13 bases. CDR3 nucleotides: TGTGCCAGCAGCTTGGGTCCGGGGGTTTACACAGATACGCAGTATTTT. Its protein product is CASSLGPGVYTDTQYF.

The rearrangement links TRBV7-3 to TRBJ2-1, with 11 nucleotides matching TRBD2. Germline V gene data show CDR1 as SGHTA and CDR2 as FQGTGA. J lost 7 bases, V lost 2 bases, and 4 bases had no gene match. The length of the CDR3 is 15 residues. In DNA, the CDR3 is TGTGCCAGCAGCTTAGGGGCTAGCGGGAGGAATGAGCAGTTCTTC. Its protein product is CASSLGASGRNEQFF.

V is TRBV5-5 and J is TRBJ1-5; 9 nucleotides align to TRBD1. This CDR3 contains 14 residues. The J segment lost 6 bases and the V segment lost 5 bases, leaving 6 bases of the junction unmatched. The germline CDR1 and CDR2 sequences are SGHKS and YYEKEE (reference sequence). CDR3 protein: CASSFTGGPQPQHF. The DNA for the CDR3 is TGTGCCAGCAGTTTTACAGGGGGCCCTCAGCCCCAGCATTTT.

This clone was seen only a few times. This chain uses TRBV7-6 with TRBJ2-1; D is ambiguous. This CDR3 is built from 14 residues. In germline, CDR1 is SGHVS, CDR2 FNYEAQ. V lost 5 bases, J lost 0 bases, and 8 bases lay in between. In DNA, the CDR3 is TGTGCCAGCAGCCCCCAGTACTCCTACAATGAGCAGTTCTTC. Translation gives CASSPQYSYNEQFF.

This chain links TRBV6-6 with TRBJ1-1; D perhaps matches TRBD1 (6 bases). CDR1 and CDR2 (germline): MNHNY, SVGAGI (reference sequence). This CDR3 region has 12 residues. V dropped 8 bases and J dropped 10 bases, with 17 bases sitting between them. The CDR3, as DNA: TGTGCCAGCGACAGGACAGACCTGGGAGCTTTCTTT. Translated, it gives CASDRTDLGAFF.

The chain uses TRBV24-1 and TRBJ1-2, with 7 bases identical to TRBD1. This CDR3 region has 16 residues. Germline V gene sequence: CDR1 KGHDR, CDR2 SFDVKD. V was clipped by 3 bases and J by 5 bases; unmatched bases: 11. DNA for the CDR3: TGTGCCACCAGTGATCCACAGGGGTCAGGAGGGTATGGCTACACCTTC. Residues: CATSDPQGSGGYGYTF.

This clone came up a few times. The chain couples TRBV19 to TRBJ2-5; 7 nucleotides align to TRBD1. Germline values: CDR1 LNHDA, CDR2 SQIVND (reference sequence). The CDR3 loop spans 16 amino acids. V shed 10 bases and J 0 bases; nucleotides not matched to a gene: 14. CDR3 sequence (DNA): TGTGCCACTCAACCGGGACAGTCCCTGTACCAAGAGACCCAGTACTTC. Amino acid sequence: CATQPGQSLYQETQYF.

The rearrangement links TRBV19 to TRBJ1-6; D call uncertain. CDR3 length: 13 residues. Trimming took off 9 bases at V and 9 bases at J, with 15 bases between the two ends. Germline V gene lookup returns CDR1 LNHDA and CDR2 SQIVND (reference sequence). The CDR3 here is CASQTGDGSPLHF. The CDR3 nucleotides read TGTGCCAGCCAGACGGGTGATGGTTCACCCCTCCACTTT. Combining the CDR3 with reference TRBV19 and TRBJ1-6 gives the whole variable domain DGGITQSPKYLFRKEGQNVTLSCEQNLNHDAMYWYRQDPGQGLRLIYYSQIVNDFQKGDIAEGYSVSREKKESFPLTVTSAQKNPTAFYLCASQTGDGSPLHFGNGTRLTVT.

The chain's CDR3 is CASSLDLGNQPQHF. The CDR3 DNA sequence: TGTGCCAGCAGCCTTGACTTGGGCAATCAGCCCCAGCATTTT. V and J are TRBV9 and TRBJ1-5; no clear D gene. Trimming took 4 bases from V and 2 from J, leaving 10 bases between them. CDR3 size: 14 residues. In germline, CDR1 is SGDLS, CDR2 YYNGEE.

V is TRBV6-1 and J is TRBJ1-2, with D perhaps TRBD1 (5 bases). Trimming left V 2 bases short and J 4 bases short, with 17 bases between. Germline CDR1 is MNHNS and CDR2 is SASEGT. The CDR3 consists of 16 residues. The CDR3 DNA reads as TGTGCCAGCAGTGAATGGCCCCTCGGACAAAGCTATGGCTACACCTTC. Translation gives CASSEWPLGQSYGYTF.

This clone occurred a few times. The chain is built from TRBV9 and TRBJ2-5, with a tentative D call TRBD1 (6 bases). The CDR3 is made up of 13 amino acids. Trimming cost V 3 bases and J 3 bases, with 9 bases left between them. Looked up from germline, CDR1 is SGDLS and CDR2 is YYNGEE. CDR3 amino acids: CASSAGQKETQYF. The CDR3 DNA reads as TGTGCCAGCAGCGCAGGACAGAAAGAGACCCAGTACTTC.

This chain connects TRBV11-3 to TRBJ1-1, with D unclear. This CDR3 comprises 13 residues. V lost 5 bases and J 0 bases, leaving 7 bases between the germline ends. CDR1 is SGHNT, CDR2 YENEEA, per germline. CDR3: CASSLGVNTEAFF. The CDR3 DNA sequence: TGTGCCAGCAGCCTCGGGGTGAACACTGAAGCTTTCTTT.

The rearrangement uses TRBV6-5 and TRBJ1-5; D is ambiguous. Germline assignment: CDR1 MNHEY and CDR2 SVGAGI. With 4 bases removed from V and 1 base from J, the gap between germline ends came to 5 bases. This CDR3 is 13 amino acids long. The CDR3 nucleotides are TGTGCCAGCAGTTCGCAGAGCAATCAGCCCCAGCATTTT. Translation: CASSSQSNQPQHF.

The rearrangement uses TRBV24-1 and TRBJ1-5; D gene ambiguous. Germline V gene data show CDR1 as KGHDR and CDR2 as SFDVKD. The CDR3 length is 14 residues. The germline V and J ends were trimmed by 4 bases and 3 bases, with 9 bases remaining between them. The CDR3 spells CATSENTDNQPQHF. CDR3 coding DNA: TGTGCCACCAGTGAAAACACAGACAATCAGCCCCAGCATTTT.

The CDR3 loop is CASSSPRADTQYF. DNA for the CDR3: TGTGCCAGCAGCTCCCCCAGGGCGGATACGCAGTATTTT. This sequence joins TRBV11-3 and TRBJ2-3, with D possibly being TRBD1 (5 bases). V gave up 4 bases and J gave up 6 bases, with 11 bases separating them. The CDR3 sequence is 13 residues long. CDR1 and CDR2 (germline): SGHNT, YENEEA.

This rearrangement joins TRBV7-9 to TRBJ1-6; maybe TRBD1 (6 bases). Trimming removed 4 bases from V and 4 bases from J, with 14 bases in between. Germline V gene sequence: CDR1 SEHNR, CDR2 FQNEAQ (reference sequence). This CDR3 has 16 residues. DNA for the CDR3: TGTGCCAGCAGCTCGTCACAAAGGGGGTATAATTCACCCCTCCACTTT. Residues: CASSSSQRGYNSPLHF.

The chain has TRBV11-3 and TRBJ2-2; tentatively, D is TRBD1 (5 bases). CDR1 is SGHNT, CDR2 YENEEA, per germline. This CDR3 spans 13 amino acids. V was clipped by 6 bases and J by 6 bases, with 11 bases between them. CDR3 sequence: CASSPGRSGELFF. The CDR3 nucleotides read TGTGCCAGCAGTCCAGGGCGGTCCGGGGAGCTGTTTTTT.

The chain carries TRBV2 and TRBJ2-1, with D perhaps TRBD2 (6 bases). Germline CDR1 reads SNHLY; CDR2 reads FYNNEI. V was cut by 6 bases and J by 9 bases, with 9 bases left in between. The CDR3 contains 11 residues. CDR3 region: CASSKGLEQFF. In DNA, the CDR3 is TGTGCCAGCAGCAAGGGACTTGAGCAGTTCTTC. Full variable domain (outside the CDR3, taken from reference TRBV2 and TRBJ2-1): EPEVTQTPSHQVTQMGQEVILRCVPISNHLYFYWYRQILGQKVEFLVSFYNNEISEKSEIFDDQFSVERPDGSNFTLKIRSTKLEDSAMYFCASSKGLEQFFGPGTRLTVL.

The chain employs TRBV9 and TRBJ1-3; D is possibly TRBD1 (5 bases). V was trimmed by 3 bases and J by 4 bases, leaving 8 bases between them. CDR1 SGDLS and CDR2 YYNGEE come from the germline V gene. The CDR3 is made up of 13 amino acids. CDR3 bases: TGTGCCAGCAGCGCGAACAGGGGAAACACCATATATTTT. Protein: CASSANRGNTIYF.

This chain uses TRBV5-1 with TRBJ2-7; 10 positions agree with TRBD1. The CDR3 totals 14 residues. Unmatched junction bases numbered 2, after V lost 2 bases and J lost 3 bases. The germline V gene encodes CDR1 SGHRS and CDR2 YFSETQ. The CDR3 DNA follows: TGCGCCAGCAGCTTCGGGACAGGGGACTACGAGCAGTACTTC. Protein sequence: CASSFGTGDYEQYF.

This clone came up a few times. This chain connects TRBV2 to TRBJ1-4, with 10 bases that match TRBD1. The J segment lost 2 bases and the V segment lost 5 bases, leaving 2 bases of the junction unmatched. Germline assignment: CDR1 SNHLY and CDR2 FYNNEI. The CDR3 is made up of 15 amino acids. The CDR3 DNA reads as TGTGCCAGCAGTTGGGACAGGGGCACTAATGAAAAACTGTTTTTT. Amino acid sequence: CASSWDRGTNEKLFF.